This T cell receptor (beta chain) was captured in a study of T cell changes during pregnancy in multiple sclerosis (dated by TCRdb to the late 2010s). With regard to the full study: Changes in the T cell repertoire over the course of pregnancy were examined in this study in women with multiple sclerosis.

The cysteine opens and the phenylalanine closes a CDR3 of 12 amino acids. Only the CDR3 region is kept as DNA, spanning 36 bases read in frame from base 1. Between the V and J ends, shortened by 6 bases and 8 bases respectively, the junction contains 10 bases. The germline V gene supplies CDR1 MNHEY and CDR2 SVGAGI. Receptors were amplified or captured by the immunoSEQ multiplex PCR assay. TCRdb's version of the immuneACCESS table is confined to in-frame rearrangements and falls short of the full clone set. An unresolved V gene accounts for under half of the shortfall where checked; the remainder is of unknown origin. In all, the sample holds roughly 49,000 clones, and 85% to 95% of those were seen once. About 0.36% of the sample lies in the top ten. This clone was counted a single time. The antigen it binds to is not known. One base away there is no much larger clone; base qualities are not given.

Here the sequenced sample was CD4+ T cells from peripheral blood mononuclear cells, taken in the second trimester of pregnancy. This TCR derives from a female donor in good health, enrolled as a control in a pregnancy study. The rearranged chain carries TRBV6-5 and TRBJ1-4; the D gene assignment is ambiguous. The nucleotide sequence reads TGTGCCAGCAGCCCCCAGCGGGAAAAACTGTTTTTT. Its coded protein is CASSPQREKLFF.